This T cell receptor (beta chain) was obtained from a study of Tregs in tolerant kidney transplant recipients. This CDR3 comprises 13 residues. The junction had 0 bases not matched to a gene; V was cut back by 3 bases and J by 6 bases. CDR1 is SGHVS and CDR2 is FNYEAQ in the germline V gene. On this clone: The read falls 3 residues short of the CDR3 end, and the missing part is taken from the germline J gene.

Sequencing used immunoSEQ multiplex PCR; TCRdb keeps in-frame clones, though not all of them. The table for this sample gives roughly 30,000 clones. The chain employs TRBV7-6 and TRBJ2-2; the match to TRBD1 covers 8 bases. Sequenced here: CD8+ T cells from blood, sampled before the transplant. This receptor was identified in a human donor who received a combined kidney and bone marrow transplant. The part of the CDR3 DNA that was read is TGTGCCAGCAGCTTGACAGGGGCCGGGGAG. It specifies CASSLTGAGE. In full, the CDR3 is CASSLTGAGELFF.